This T cell receptor beta chain was found in a study of graft-versus-host responses after intestinal transplantation. Turning to the study itself: Recipients across the board were started on anti-thymocyte globulin induction, then kept on tacrolimus and steroids for around 3 years. Study-level results: GvH clones surfaced in recipient marrow, some emerging earlier in ileum or blood. Allografts of patients with graft-donor T cell macrochimerism showed high graft-versus-host to host-versus-graft clone ratios.

The repertoire was sequenced with immunoSEQ multiplex PCR; TCRdb's copy has only in-frame clones and lacks some. This table holds 100,000 or so clones, just under 95% found once. With 1 base removed from V and 4 bases from J, the gap between germline ends came to 11 bases. CDR3 length equals 15 residues. The germline CDR1 and CDR2 sequences are MNHEY and SMNVEV (reference sequence). With regard to this clone: Its antigen is still unknown.

J is TRBJ2-1 and V is TRBV27, with no clear D. The sequence was collected from a human donor who was the organ donor for an intestinal transplant. The sequenced sample was unstimulated CD8+ T cells sorted from spleen or lymph node cells, obtained before transplant. The CDR3 spells CASSLFAPLYNEQFF. The CDR3 region has the DNA TGTGCCAGCAGTTTATTCGCACCCCTATACAATGAGCAGTTCTTC.